A selection of T cell receptor beta chains follows, all from one sample in a study of blood T cell repertoires in COVID-19. Assay used: immunoSEQ multiplex PCR; TCRdb lists only in-frame clones, some missing. Among a few hundred thousand clones, approximately 84% were seen once, and the ten largest hold 5% to 8%. The material sequenced was PBMCs or T cells enriched from blood (not recorded which). These TCRs come from a woman aged 45-60 years who had been exposed to COVID-19. Each CDR3 is given with its conserved first and last residue. The D gene is left open where the match is weak. Where a row states a size, it is once, few, many or the class of an expanded clone; other rows omit it.

NA	TRBV5-1	NA	TRBJ2-3	TGCGCCAGCAGCTTGGCGGGTATCCTCACAGATACGCAGTATTTT	CASSLAGILTDTQYF
NA	TRBV7-8	TRBD1	TRBJ1-1	TGTGCCAGCAGCTCGGACAGGGTCAGCACTGAAGCTTTCTTT	CASSSDRVSTEAFF
NA	TRBV29-1	NA	TRBJ1-3	TGCAGCGTTGACTCCGGGATTTCTGGAAACACCATATATTTT	CSVDSGISGNTIYF
once	TRBV12-3/TRBV12-4	NA	TRBJ1-2	TGTGCCAGCAGTCCGCGACGACTGCCCGGCTACACCTTC	CASSPRRLPGYTF
NA	TRBV3-1/TRBV3-2	NA	TRBJ1-1	TGTGCCAGCAGCCAAGCCAGGGGAATGAACACTGAAGCTTTCTTT	CASSQARGMNTEAFF
few	TRBV6-5	TRBD1	TRBJ1-4	TGTGCCAGCAGTAACACAGGGGGTAATGAAAAACTGTTTTTT	CASSNTGGNEKLFF
NA	TRBV13	TRBD1	TRBJ1-1	TGTGCCAGCAGCATGAGGACAGGGCGGAACACTGAAGCTTTCTTT	CASSMRTGRNTEAFF
NA	TRBV5-1	NA	TRBJ2-7	TGCGCCAGCAGCTTGGTCGGACTATCTTCCTACGAGCAGTACTTC	CASSLVGLSSYEQYF
NA	TRBV29-1	TRBD1	TRBJ2-5	TGCAGCGTTGAAGACCGGGACAGGGGGGAGACCCAGTACTTC	CSVEDRDRGETQYF
NA	TRBV6-1	TRBD1	TRBJ1-2	TGTGCCAGCAACCAGGACAGGGGGCCCTATGGCTACACCTTC	CASNQDRGPYGYTF
NA	TRBV20-1	NA	TRBJ2-5	TGCAGTGCTAGTGCGGGGTCAAGGGCAGAGACCCAGTACTTC	CSASAGSRAETQYF
many	TRBV7-3	NA	TRBJ1-3	TGTGCCAGCAGCTTATCAGGGGGAAACACCATATATTTT	CASSLSGGNTIYF
NA	TRBV19	TRBD2	TRBJ2-3	TGTGCCAGTAGTGGCGGACTAGCGGGGGGGTTCACAGATACGCAGTATTTT	CASSGGLAGGFTDTQYF
NA	TRBV3-1/TRBV3-2	TRBD2	TRBJ2-5	TGTGCCAGCAGCCAAGATAGCGGGGGCTACCAAGAGACCCAGTACTTC	CASSQDSGGYQETQYF
NA	TRBV7-9	TRBD1	TRBJ1-1	TGTGCCAGCAGCCCCGTCGCAGGGGGCTGGCGTACTGAAGCTTTCTTT	CASSPVAGGWRTEAFF
NA	TRBV10-3	TRBD1	TRBJ1-1	TGTGCCATCAGTGAGTCAGGGACAGGGGGCACTGAAGCTTTCTTT	CAISESGTGGTEAFF
NA	TRBV29-1	NA	TRBJ1-1	TGCAGCCTTAAGACCTGGGGGGTGAACACTGAAGCTTTCTTT	CSLKTWGVNTEAFF
few	TRBV11-3	NA	TRBJ2-2	TGTGCCAGCAGCCCGGTAGCGAACACCGGGGAGCTGTTTTTT	CASSPVANTGELFF
once	TRBV14	NA	TRBJ2-3	TGTGCCAGCAGCCAACCAACCTTCGCGGGGTATGGCACAGATACGCAGTATTTT	CASSQPTFAGYGTDTQYF
NA	TRBV6-2/TRBV6-3	NA	TRBJ2-7	TGTGCCAGCAGTCCGCGGGGCGCGGGGCAGTACTTC	CASSPRGAGQYF
NA	TRBV2	NA	TRBJ2-7	TGTGCCAGCACCCTACGGGGGGCGCAGGACGAGCAGTACTTC	CASTLRGAQDEQYF
NA	TRBV9	NA	TRBJ1-3	TGTGCCAGCAGCGTAAACCAGGGTCCTGGAAACACCATATATTTT	CASSVNQGPGNTIYF
NA	TRBV7-9	TRBD1	TRBJ1-1	TGTGCCAGCAGCGAATTAACAGGGGTCCCTGAAGCTTTCTTT	CASSELTGVPEAFF
NA	TRBV5-1	NA	TRBJ2-1	TGCGCCAGCAGCTCCCGAGGGGGGGCCTACAATGAGCAGTTCTTC	CASSSRGGAYNEQFF
NA	TRBV5-1	NA	TRBJ2-2	TGCGCCAGCTCTAAGGTAGCCTCCGGGAGCACCGGGGAGCTGTTTTTT	CASSKVASGSTGELFF
NA	TRBV6-5	TRBD1	TRBJ1-2	TGTGCCAGCACCGGACAGGGGGGTAGCTACACCTTC	CASTGQGGSYTF
NA	TRBV7-7	NA	TRBJ1-4	TGTGCCAGCAGCCCCGGAGCGGGGTCCTATGAAAAACTGTTTTTT	CASSPGAGSYEKLFF
NA	TRBV7-2	TRBD2	TRBJ2-1	TGTGCCAGCAGCCCCTTAGCGGGGGGGAGGTACAATGAGCAGTTCTTC	CASSPLAGGRYNEQFF
NA	TRBV7-7	NA	TRBJ2-3	TGTGCCAGCAGCTTAGCCCCGGTCGAGGGGGAAATGTATTTT	CASSLAPVEGEMYF
NA	TRBV11-2	NA	TRBJ1-1	TGTGCCAGCAGCTGGGGGGGGAACACTGAAGCTTTCTTT	CASSWGGNTEAFF
NA	TRBV9	NA	TRBJ2-3	TGTGCCAGCAGCGTCGGGACTAGCACAGATACGCAGTATTTT	CASSVGTSTDTQYF
NA	TRBV28	NA	TRBJ1-2	TGTGCCAGCAACGGAGGGGCGCGGGCCTATGGCTACACCTTC	CASNGGARAYGYTF
NA	TRBV7-2	NA	TRBJ1-4	TGTGCCAGCAGCTTAGAGGCGGGGAGGTCAGCTGAAAAACTGTTTTTT	CASSLEAGRSAEKLFF
NA	TRBV18	NA	TRBJ1-1	TGTGCCAGCTCACATGGTCAGGGTCCCGACACTGAAGCTTTCTTT	CASSHGQGPDTEAFF
NA	TRBV5-1	NA	TRBJ1-1	TGCGCCAGCGGAGAAGGCACTGAAGCTTTCTTT	CASGEGTEAFF
NA	TRBV28	NA	TRBJ2-7	TGTGCCAGCAGTTCCCATTCGAACTTATACGAGCAGTACTTC	CASSSHSNLYEQYF
NA	TRBV7-8	TRBD2	TRBJ2-5	TGTGCCAGCAGGTCCCCGGGACTAGCGGGCCAAGAGACCCAGTACTTC	CASRSPGLAGQETQYF
once	TRBV7-3	TRBD2	TRBJ2-2	TGTGCCAGCAGCTCTCTACCAGGACTAGCGGGGAGGACCGGGGAGCTGTTTTTT	CASSSLPGLAGRTGELFF
NA	TRBV19	TRBD2	TRBJ2-1	TGTGCCAGTAGTATCCTAGCGGGGGTAAATGAGCAGTTCTTC	CASSILAGVNEQFF
NA	TRBV30	TRBD1	TRBJ1-5	TGTGCCTGGAGTCTCGACAGGGGCGATCAGCCCCAGCATTTT	CAWSLDRGDQPQHF
NA	TRBV5-6	NA	TRBJ1-2	TGTGCCAGCAGCTTGTTTTTGGGGCCCTACTATGGCTACACCTTC	CASSLFLGPYYGYTF